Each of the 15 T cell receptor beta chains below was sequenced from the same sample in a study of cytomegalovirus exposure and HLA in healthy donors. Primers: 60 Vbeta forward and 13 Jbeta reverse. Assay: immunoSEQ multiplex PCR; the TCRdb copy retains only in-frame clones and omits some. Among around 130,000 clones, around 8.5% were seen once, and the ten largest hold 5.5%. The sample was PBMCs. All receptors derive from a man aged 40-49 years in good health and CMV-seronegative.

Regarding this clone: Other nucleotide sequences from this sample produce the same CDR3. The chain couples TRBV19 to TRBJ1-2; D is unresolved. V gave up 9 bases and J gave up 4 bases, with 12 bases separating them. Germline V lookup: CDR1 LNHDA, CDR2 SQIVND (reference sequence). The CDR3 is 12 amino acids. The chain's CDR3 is CASVQAAYGYTF. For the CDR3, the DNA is TGTGCCAGCGTCCAGGCCGCCTATGGCTACACCTTC.

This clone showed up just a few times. The CDR3 DNA follows: TGTGCCAGTAGTTACCGGGGGGCAGGCTACGAGCAGTACTTC. This sequence encodes CASSYRGAGYEQYF. The genes are TRBV19 and TRBJ2-7; D may be TRBD2 (7 bases). V gave up 5 bases and J gave up 3 bases, with 14 bases separating them. Germline assignment: CDR1 LNHDA and CDR2 SQIVND (reference sequence). This CDR3 region has 14 residues.

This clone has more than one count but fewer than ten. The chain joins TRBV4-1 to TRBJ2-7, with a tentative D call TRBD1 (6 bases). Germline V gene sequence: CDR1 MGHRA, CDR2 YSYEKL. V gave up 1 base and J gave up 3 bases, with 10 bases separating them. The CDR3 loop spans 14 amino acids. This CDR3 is CASSQVDRIYEQYF. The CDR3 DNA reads TGCGCCAGCAGCCAAGTAGACAGGATCTACGAGCAGTACTTC.

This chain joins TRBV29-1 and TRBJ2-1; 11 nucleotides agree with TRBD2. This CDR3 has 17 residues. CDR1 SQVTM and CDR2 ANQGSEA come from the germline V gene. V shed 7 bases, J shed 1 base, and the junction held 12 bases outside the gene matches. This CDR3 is CSADGLAGSLSYNEQFF. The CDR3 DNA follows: TGCAGCGCCGATGGACTAGCGGGTTCTTTATCCTACAATGAGCAGTTCTTC.

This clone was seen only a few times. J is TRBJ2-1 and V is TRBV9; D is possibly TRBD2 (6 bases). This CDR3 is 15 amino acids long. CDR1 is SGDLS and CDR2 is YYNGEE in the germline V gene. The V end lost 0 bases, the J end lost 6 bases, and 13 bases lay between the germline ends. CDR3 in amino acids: CASSVGLAYINEQFF. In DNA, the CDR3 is TGTGCCAGCAGCGTAGGGCTAGCGTATATCAATGAGCAGTTCTTC.

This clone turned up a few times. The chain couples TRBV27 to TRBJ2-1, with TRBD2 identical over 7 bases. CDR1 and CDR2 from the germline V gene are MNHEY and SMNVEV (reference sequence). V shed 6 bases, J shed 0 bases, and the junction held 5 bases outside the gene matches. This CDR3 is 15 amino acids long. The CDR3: CASSTGRSSYNEQFF. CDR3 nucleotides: TGTGCCAGCAGCACCGGGAGGAGCTCCTACAATGAGCAGTTCTTC.

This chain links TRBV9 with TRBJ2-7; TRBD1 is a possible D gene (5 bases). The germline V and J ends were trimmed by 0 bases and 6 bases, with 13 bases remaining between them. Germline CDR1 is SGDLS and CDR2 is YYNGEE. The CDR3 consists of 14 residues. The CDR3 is CASSVVPDQGEQYF. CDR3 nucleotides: TGTGCCAGCAGCGTAGTTCCCGACCAGGGCGAGCAGTACTTC.

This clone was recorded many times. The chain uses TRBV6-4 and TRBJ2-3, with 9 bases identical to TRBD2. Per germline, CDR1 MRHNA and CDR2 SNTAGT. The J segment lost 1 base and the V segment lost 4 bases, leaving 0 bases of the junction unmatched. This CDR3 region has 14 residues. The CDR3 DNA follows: TGTGCCAGCAGTGCTAGCGGGGGCACAGATACGCAGTATTTT. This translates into CASSASGGTDTQYF.

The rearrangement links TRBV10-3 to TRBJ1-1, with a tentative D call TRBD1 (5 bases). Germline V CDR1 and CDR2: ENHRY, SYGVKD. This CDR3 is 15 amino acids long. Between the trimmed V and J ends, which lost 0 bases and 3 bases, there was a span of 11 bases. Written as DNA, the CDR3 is TGTGCCATCAGTGAGTCGACGGGGGGAGACACTGAAGCTTTCTTT. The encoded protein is CAISESTGGDTEAFF.

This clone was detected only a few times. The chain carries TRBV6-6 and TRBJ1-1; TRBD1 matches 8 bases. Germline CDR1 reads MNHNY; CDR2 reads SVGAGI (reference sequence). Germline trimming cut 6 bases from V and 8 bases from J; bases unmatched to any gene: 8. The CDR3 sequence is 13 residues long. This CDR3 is CASSLPGGREAFF. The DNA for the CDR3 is TGTGCCAGCAGCCTTCCAGGGGGCCGCGAAGCTTTCTTT.

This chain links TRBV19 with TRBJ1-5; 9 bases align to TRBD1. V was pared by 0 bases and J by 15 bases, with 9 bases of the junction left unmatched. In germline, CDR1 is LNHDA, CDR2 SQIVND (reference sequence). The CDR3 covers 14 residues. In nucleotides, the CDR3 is TGTGCCAGTAGTATAGATAGAACCGGGACAGGGAGGCATTTT. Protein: CASSIDRTGTGRHF.

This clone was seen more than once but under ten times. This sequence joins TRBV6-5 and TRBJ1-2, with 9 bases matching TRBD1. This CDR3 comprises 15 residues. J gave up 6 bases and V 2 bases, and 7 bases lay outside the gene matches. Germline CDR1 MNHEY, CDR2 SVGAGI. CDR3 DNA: TGTGCCAGCAGTTACCGTCCTGACAGGGGGGATGGCTACACCTTC. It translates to CASSYRPDRGDGYTF.

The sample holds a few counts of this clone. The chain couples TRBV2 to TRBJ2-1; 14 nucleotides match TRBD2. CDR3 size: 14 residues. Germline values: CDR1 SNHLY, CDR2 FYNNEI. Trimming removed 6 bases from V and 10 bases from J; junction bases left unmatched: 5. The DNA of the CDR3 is TGTGCCAGCAGACCCCGGACTAGCGGGGGGGAGCAGTTCTTC. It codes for CASRPRTSGGEQFF. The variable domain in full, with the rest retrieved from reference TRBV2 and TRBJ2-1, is EPEVTQTPSHQVTQMGQEVILRCVPISNHLYFYWYRQILGQKVEFLVSFYNNEISEKSEIFDDQFSVERPDGSNFTLKIRSTKLEDSAMYFCASRPRTSGGEQFFGPGTRLTVL.

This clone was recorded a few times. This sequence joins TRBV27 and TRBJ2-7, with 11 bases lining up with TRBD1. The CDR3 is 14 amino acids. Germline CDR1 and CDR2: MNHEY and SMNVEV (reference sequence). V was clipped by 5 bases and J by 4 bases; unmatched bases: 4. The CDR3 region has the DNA TGTGCCAGCAGTAGGACAGGGGGCGTTTACGAGCAGTACTTC. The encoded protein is CASSRTGGVYEQYF.

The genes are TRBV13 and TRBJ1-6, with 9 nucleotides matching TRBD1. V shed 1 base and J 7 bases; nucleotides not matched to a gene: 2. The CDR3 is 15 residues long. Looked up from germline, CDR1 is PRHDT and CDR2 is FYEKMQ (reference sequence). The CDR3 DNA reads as TGTGCCAGCAGCTTAGAGGACAGGGGAAATTCACCCCTCCACTTT. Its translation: CASSLEDRGNSPLHF.